Presented here are 14 T cell receptor beta chains from one specimen sequenced in a study of vaccination and CD4 T cells after COVID-19. Indicated time point: late sampling 161 to 241 days after vaccination in three convalescent patients. The treatment here: roughly ten-day PBMC culture with coronavirus spike peptide pools or control peptides (ViraFEST assay). Sequence data for DNA of cultured CD4+ T cells were generated by the Oncomine TCR Beta short-read assay. One entry per CDR3 protein results from TCRdb running MiXCR on the PCR reads. The table has about 16,000 distinct CDR3 sequences, around 40% seen once; the top ten hold about 17%. No cognate antigen is known for these TCRs. The sample in question was CD4+ T cells from blood, cultured in vitro, obtained about 7 months after SARS-CoV-2 vaccination. These receptors were obtained from a human donor who had recovered from COVID-19.

This clonotype has only a few counts. The chain joins TRBV6-5 to TRBJ1-5; TRBD1 is a possible D gene (6 bases). The V gene lost 0 bases and the J gene lost 6 bases, with 21 bases spanning the gap. The V gene's germline CDR1 is MNHEY and CDR2 SVGAGI. The CDR3 is made up of 18 amino acids. The chain's CDR3 is CASSYSGAGGAYSQPQHF. DNA of the CDR3: TGTGCCAGCAGTTACTCAGGCGCTGGGGGCGCTTATAGTCAGCCCCAGCATTTT.

Only a few counts were recorded for this clonotype. The chain recombines TRBV20-1 with TRBJ2-7, with TRBD1 matching 8 bases. Germline CDR1 reads DFQATT; CDR2 reads SNEGSKA (reference sequence). The length of the CDR3 is 12 residues. The V and J ends lost 7 bases and 0 bases, in that order; junction bases with no gene match: 2. The CDR3 sequence is CSGTGSSYEQYF. The CDR3 DNA reads as TGCAGTGGGACAGGGAGCTCCTACGAGCAGTACTTC.

The chain recombines TRBV6-1 with TRBJ1-1; TRBD1 matches 8 bases. Germline trimming cut 9 bases from V and 1 base from J; bases unmatched to any gene: 4. The length of the CDR3 is 13 residues. Germline V lookup: CDR1 MNHNS, CDR2 SASEGT. The CDR3 spells CASRQGQNTEAFF. CDR3 coding DNA: TGTGCCAGTAGACAGGGGCAGAACACTGAAGCTTTCTTT.

The rearrangement uses TRBV7-2 and TRBJ2-3, with 7 bases that match TRBD2. This CDR3 has 16 residues. CDR1 SGHTA and CDR2 FQGNSA come from the germline V gene. The trim removed 6 bases at V and 2 bases at J, leaving 11 bases unmatched. CDR3 region: CASSPGSGGVTDTQYF. The CDR3 nucleotides are TGTGCCAGCAGTCCAGGTTCGGGGGGTGTCACAGATACGCAGTATTTT. Using reference TRBV7-2 and TRBJ2-3 for the parts outside the CDR3, the full variable domain is GAGVSQSPSNKVTEKGKDVELRCDPISGHTALYWYRQSLGQGLEFLIYFQGNSAPDKSGLPSDRFSAERTGGSVSTLTIQRTQQEDSAVYLCASSPGSGGVTDTQYFGPGTRLTVL.

The V and J genes are TRBV29-1 and TRBJ2-3, with 7 positions matching TRBD2. Trimming removed 0 bases from V and 5 bases from J; junction bases left unmatched: 8. CDR3 size: 15 residues. The germline gives CDR1 SQVTM, CDR2 ANQGSEA. Here the CDR3 DNA reads TGCAGCGTTGAAGATCGTGCGGGAGCGAAAGATACGCAGTATTTT. Translating gives CSVEDRAGAKDTQYF.

The CDR3 coding sequence is TGTGCCAGCACCAAAACCGGGACAGGACGGAACTATGGCTACACCTTC. Its protein product is CASTKTGTGRNYGYTF. J is TRBJ1-2 and V is TRBV27; 8 nucleotides line up with TRBD1. In germline, CDR1 is MNHEY, CDR2 SMNVEV (reference sequence). The CDR3 contains 16 residues. J gave up 2 bases and V 7 bases, and 12 bases lay outside the gene matches.

With regard to this clonotype: A read error may produce the germline difference seen at one junction end. The V and J genes are TRBV20-1 and TRBJ2-3; 9 nucleotides agree with TRBD2. Per the germline V gene, CDR1 is DFQATT and CDR2 is SNEGSKA (reference sequence). The CDR3 covers 15 residues. The CDR3 coding sequence is TGCAGTGCTAGTTCTTCTAGCGGGACAACAGACACGCAGTATTTT. This encodes CSASSSSGTTDTQYF.

The chain carries TRBV7-2 and TRBJ2-7; no clear D. Trimming removed 5 bases at V and 6 bases at J, with 11 bases between. This CDR3 region has 12 residues. CDR1 SGHTA and CDR2 FQGNSA come from the germline V gene. DNA of the CDR3: TGTGCCAGCAGCGCATTTTACGGCGAGCAGTACTTC. Translating it yields CASSAFYGEQYF.

Worth noting for this clonotype: Germline is not matched at one junction end, which may reflect a read error. The rearrangement links TRBV20-1 to TRBJ2-7, with D possibly matching TRBD2 (6 bases). This CDR3 region has 11 residues. Germline V gene data show CDR1 as DFQATT and CDR2 as SNEGSKA (reference sequence). Here the CDR3 reads CSVAPRGLPIF. The CDR3 DNA is TGCAGTGTCGCTCCCCGGGGACTCCCAATCTTC.

The rearrangement joins TRBV19 to TRBJ1-5; 10 nucleotides match TRBD1. With 4 bases clipped from V and 1 base from J, the junction kept 4 bases outside the gene matches. The germline CDR1 and CDR2 sequences are LNHDA and SQIVND (reference sequence). The CDR3 covers 16 residues. CDR3 residues: CASSTGTGVSNQPQHF. The CDR3 DNA reads as TGTGCCAGTAGTACTGGGACAGGGGTAAGCAATCAGCCCCAGCATTTT.

A few counts support this clonotype. The CDR3 bases are TGCAGTGCTAGAGAGGGGGACAGGGGGAGACCCCAGCATTTT. Residues: CSAREGDRGRPQHF. This chain links TRBV20-1 with TRBJ1-5, with 11 bases matching TRBD1. With V trimmed by 0 bases and J by 10 bases, 5 bases remained unmatched. There are 14 residues in the CDR3. From germline, CDR1 is DFQATT and CDR2 SNEGSKA (reference sequence).

V is TRBV27 and J is TRBJ2-5; 8 nucleotides line up with TRBD1. CDR1 and CDR2 from the germline V gene are MNHEY and SMNVEV (reference sequence). V dropped 2 bases and J dropped 5; count of bases not matched to a gene: 1. The CDR3 is 13 residues long. CDR3 bases: TGTGCCAGCAGTTTAGGGACAGGCGAGACCCAGTACTTC. Encoded protein: CASSLGTGETQYF.

The chain joins TRBV7-3 to TRBJ2-6, with no clear D. Germline CDR1 SGHTA, CDR2 FQGTGA. V was shortened by 3 bases and J by 9 bases, with 9 bases between the two germline ends. The CDR3 sequence is 13 residues long. CDR3 in amino acids: CASSFQADNVLTF. The CDR3 DNA reads as TGTGCCAGCAGCTTCCAGGCCGACAACGTCCTGACTTTC.

This clonotype is medium-sized within its sample. The gene calls are TRBV20-1 and TRBJ1-2; TRBD1 is a possible D gene (5 bases). The CDR3 is 14 residues long. Germline CDR1 is DFQATT and CDR2 is SNEGSKA (reference sequence). V lost 0 bases to trimming and J lost 4 bases, with 12 bases between them. The CDR3 protein is CSARDPEGTYGYTF. DNA of the CDR3: TGCAGTGCTAGAGATCCCGAGGGGACCTATGGCTACACCTTC.